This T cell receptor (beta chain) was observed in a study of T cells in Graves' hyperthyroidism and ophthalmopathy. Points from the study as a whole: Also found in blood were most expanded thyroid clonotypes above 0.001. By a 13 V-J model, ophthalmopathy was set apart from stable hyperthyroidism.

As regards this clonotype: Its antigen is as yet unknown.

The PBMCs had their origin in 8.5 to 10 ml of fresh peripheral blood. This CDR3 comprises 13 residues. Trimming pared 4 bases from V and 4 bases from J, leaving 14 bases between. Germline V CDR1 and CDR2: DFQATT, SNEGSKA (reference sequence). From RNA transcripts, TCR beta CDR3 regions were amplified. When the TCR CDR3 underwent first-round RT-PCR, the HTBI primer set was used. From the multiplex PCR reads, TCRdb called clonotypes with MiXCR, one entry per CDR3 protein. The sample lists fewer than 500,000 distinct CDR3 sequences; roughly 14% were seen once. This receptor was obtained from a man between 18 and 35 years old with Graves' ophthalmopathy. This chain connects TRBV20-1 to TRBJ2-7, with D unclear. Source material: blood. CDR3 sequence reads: CSAKAADRYEQYF. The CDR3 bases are TGCAGTGCTAAGGCGGCAGATAGGTACGAGCAGTACTTC.